This is a list of T cell receptor beta chains from one sample in a study of response to subunit inactivated influenza vaccine. TCRdb analysed the RT-PCR reads with MiXCR anew, one entry per CDR3 protein. The sample has roughly 500,000 distinct CDR3 sequences; 15% to 20% are singletons. The specimen was CD4+ T cells sorted from PBMCs, collected around 25 months after vaccination. All receptors come from a man aged 50 to 69 who received an inactivated influenza vaccine. CDR3s include the opening cysteine and the closing phenylalanine or tryptophan. A D gene is named only where the DNA matches it firmly. The size entry is marked missing in some rows and otherwise reads once, few, many or a size class.

>.|TRBJ1-1|TRBV5-1|few
CASSLAVATEAFF
TGCGCCAGCAGCTTGGCCGTTGCCACTGAAGCTTTCTTT
>.|TRBJ2-3|TRBV11-2|few
CASQTRRWMGTTSTDTQYF
TGTGCCAGCCAAACTAGACGGTGGATGGGAACAACTAGCACAGATACGCAGTATTTT
>.|TRBJ1-4|TRBV10-1|.
CASSRDQSSEKLFF
TGCGCCAGCAGCAGGGACCAATCCTCAGAAAAACTGTTTTTT
>.|TRBJ1-5|TRBV2|.
CASSRTAANQPQHF
TGTGCCAGCAGCAGGACAGCAGCTAATCAGCCCCAGCATTTT
>TRBD1|TRBJ2-5|TRBV12-3/TRBV12-4|few
CASRTTGTAQETQYF
TGTGCCAGCAGAACTACCGGGACAGCCCAAGAGACCCAGTACTTC
>.|TRBJ2-7|TRBV29-1|many
CSVEVGQVVSTNSYEQYF
TGCAGCGTTGAAGTGGGCCAGGTGGTCAGTACGAACTCCTACGAGCAGTACTTC
>TRBD2|TRBJ2-5|TRBV29-1|few
CSVERRLAGARETQYF
TGCAGCGTTGAACGTCGGCTAGCGGGAGCTCGAGAGACCCAGTACTTC
>TRBD2|TRBJ2-5|TRBV4-2|few
CASSQELGGREQETQYF
TGTGCCAGCAGCCAAGAGCTGGGCGGGAGGGAACAAGAGACCCAGTACTTC
>.|TRBJ2-7|TRBV11-2|.
CASSLTLAGYEQYF
TGTGCCAGCAGCTTAACCCTGGCGGGCTACGAGCAGTACTTC
>TRBD1|TRBJ2-7|TRBV20-1|few
CSARDPRTGTYEQYF
TGCAGTGCTAGAGATCCCCGGACAGGGACCTACGAGCAGTACTTC
>.|TRBJ2-5|TRBV3-1|.
CASSRHGETQYF
TGTGCCAGCAGCCGACACGGAGAGACCCAGTACTTC
>TRBD2|TRBJ2-1|TRBV18|few
CASSPLAGAGFNEQFF
TGTGCCAGCTCACCCTTAGCGGGAGCTGGATTCAATGAGCAGTTCTTC
>.|TRBJ2-2|TRBV24-1|many
CATQAPGNTGELFF
TGTGCCACCCAAGCGCCCGGAAACACCGGGGAGCTGTTTTTT
>TRBD1|TRBJ2-7|TRBV23-1|.
CASSPGRDRGNEQYF
TGCGCCAGCAGCCCGGGAAGGGACAGGGGGAACGAGCAGTACTTC
>TRBD1|TRBJ2-5|TRBV6-6|.
CASSDRVGETQYF
TGTGCCAGCAGTGACAGGGTTGGAGAGACCCAGTACTTC
>TRBD1|TRBJ2-7|TRBV29-1|.
CSVAQGEEQYF
TGCAGCGTTGCTCAGGGGGAAGAGCAGTACTTC
>.|TRBJ2-3|TRBV18|.
CASSPTLSGDTQYF
TGTGCCAGCTCACCAACACTTTCCGGGGATACGCAGTATTTT
>.|TRBJ2-2|TRBV5-1|.
CASRGSLGTGELFF
TGCGCCAGCCGGGGGTCTTTAGGCACCGGGGAGCTGTTTTTT
>TRBD1|TRBJ2-7|TRBV4-2|.
CASSQVSGTDFYEQYF
TGTGCCAGCAGCCAAGTCTCCGGGACAGACTTTTACGAGCAGTACTTC
>TRBD1|TRBJ1-5|TRBV18|few
CASSTGGRIGNQPQHF
TGTGCCAGCTCCACAGGGGGTAGGATCGGCAATCAGCCCCAGCATTTT
>.|TRBJ1-1|TRBV4-2|.
CASSQDRHGTEAFF
TGTGCCAGCAGCCAAGATCGTCACGGCACTGAAGCTTTCTTT
>.|TRBJ1-5|TRBV29-1|.
CSAGDGGDQPQHF
TGCAGCGCCGGGGACGGGGGGGATCAGCCCCAGCATTTT
>TRBD1|TRBJ1-2|TRBV28|few
CASSEDRWRGYTF
TGTGCCAGCAGTGAGGACAGGTGGAGGGGCTACACCTTC
>TRBD2|TRBJ2-3|TRBV11-2|.
CASSSIAGIADTQYF
TGTGCCAGCAGCTCCATAGCGGGGATAGCAGATACGCAGTATTTT
>.|TRBJ1-1|TRBV5-1|many
CASSSGNTEAFF
TGCGCCAGCAGCTCGGGGAACACTGAAGCTTTCTTT
>TRBD1|TRBJ1-4|TRBV3-1|few
CASSQETGGLEKLFF
TGTGCCAGCAGCCAGGAGACAGGGGGCCTAGAAAAACTGTTTTTT
>.|TRBJ2-3|TRBV5-8|few
CASSLSVRVGTDTQYF
TGTGCCAGCAGCTTGTCCGTCAGGGTAGGCACAGATACGCAGTATTTT
>.|TRBJ2-7|TRBV7-9|many
CASSLSRGSYEQYF
TGTGCCAGCAGCTTAAGTCGGGGGTCCTACGAGCAGTACTTC
>.|TRBJ2-4|TRBV12-3/TRBV12-4|.
CASSSAGDIQYF
TGTGCCAGCAGTTCTGCAGGGGACATTCAGTACTTC
>TRBD1|TRBJ2-7|TRBV13|.
CASTPSGRGLSYEQYF
TGTGCCAGCACCCCTTCGGGCAGGGGGCTTTCCTACGAGCAGTACTTC
>.|TRBJ2-3|TRBV10-3|many
CAISEPDRHTDTQYF
TGTGCCATCAGTGAGCCCGACAGACACACAGATACGCAGTATTTT
>.|TRBJ2-1|TRBV3-1|once
CASSQVAEIGDEQFF
TGTGCCAGCAGCCAAGTGGCGGAAATAGGGGATGAGCAGTTCTTC
>.|TRBJ1-1|TRBV12-3/TRBV12-4|.
CASRQTVNTEAFF
TGTGCCAGCAGACAGACAGTGAACACTGAAGCTTTCTTT